The source of this T cell receptor (beta chain) is a study of cytomegalovirus exposure and HLA in healthy donors. Per germline, CDR1 SEHNR and CDR2 FQNEAQ (reference sequence). This CDR3 is built from 17 residues. V lost 4 bases, J lost 4 bases, and 21 bases lay in between. PCR was performed using 60 Vbeta and 13 Jbeta primers. Only in-frame clones appear in the TCRdb table, and some are missing; sequencing was by immunoSEQ multiplex PCR. Seen here are about 200,000 clones, about four fifths observed once, and the top ten hold 1.5% to 2%. The receptor was isolated from a woman aged 50 to 60 in good health and CMV-seronegative. Source material: PBMCs. The rearrangement links TRBV7-9 to TRBJ2-3; D gene unclear. Written as DNA, the CDR3 is TGTGCCAGCAGCTGGATGACGACAAGGTCCAGTCCAGATACGCAGTATTTT. Encoded protein: CASSWMTTRSSPDTQYF.